This T cell receptor (beta chain) was captured in a study of T cells in Graves' hyperthyroidism and ophthalmopathy. The study defined stable Graves' hyperthyroidism as no ophthalmopathy progression within 18 months. It was RNA transcripts that yielded the amplified TCR beta CDR3 regions. First-round RT-PCR of the TCR CDR3 relied on the HTBI primer set. A single record per CDR3 protein comes from TCRdb applying MiXCR to the multiplex PCR reads. The repertoire consists of over 700,000 distinct CDR3 sequences, with roughly 40% occurring once and the leading ten covering 7.5% to 9.5%. For this clonotype: Its antigen is unknown.

The germline V and J ends were trimmed by 4 bases and 1 base, with 10 bases remaining between them. The length of the CDR3 is 14 residues. CDR1 is MNHEY and CDR2 is SMNVEV in the germline V gene (reference sequence). Whole-study results and caveats: Most expanded thyroid clonotypes above 0.001 also appeared in blood.

J is TRBJ1-2 and V is TRBV27; D is unresolved. The sample consisted of blood. This sequence was found in a man between 18 and 35 years old with Graves' hyperthyroidism. The CDR3 here is CASSWSGLNYGYTF. The CDR3 DNA follows: TGTGCCAGCAGTTGGTCAGGTCTTAACTATGGCTACACCTTC.